The 8 T cell receptor beta chains below come from one sample, sequenced in a study of T cells in Graves' hyperthyroidism and ophthalmopathy. It was RNA transcripts that yielded the amplified TCR beta CDR3 regions. HTBI primers were employed in a first-round RT-PCR of the TCR CDR3. TCRdb reprocessed the multiplex PCR reads via MiXCR and lists one record per CDR3 protein. Of hundreds of thousands of distinct CDR3 sequences detected, around 22% appear once; the ten largest clones hold over 9%. The sequenced sample consisted of blood. Receptor source: a young woman with Graves' ophthalmopathy.

The table lists this clonotype with many counts. The chain combines TRBV5-1 with TRBJ1-1; TRBD1 matches at 9 bases. The V segment lost 2 bases and the J segment 2 bases; nucleotides outside the gene matches: 10. The length of the CDR3 is 17 residues. Germline assignment: CDR1 SGHRS and CDR2 YFSETQ. The DNA of the CDR3 is TGCGCCAGCAGCTTCGCTCCGGGACAGGGAGAAAACACTGAAGCTTTCTTT. It codes for CASSFAPGQGENTEAFF.

The table lists this clonotype with many counts. This chain uses TRBV4-3 with TRBJ2-5; 7 positions agree with TRBD2. V was pared by 1 base and J by 2 bases, with 4 bases of the junction left unmatched. This CDR3 is built from 15 residues. Germline CDR1 and CDR2: LGHNA and YSLEER. The CDR3 spells CASSQALAVQETQYF. In DNA, the CDR3 is TGCGCCAGCAGCCAAGCTCTAGCGGTACAAGAGACCCAGTACTTC.

This clonotype was seen repeatedly, ten times or more. The chain has TRBV19 and TRBJ1-5; a weak D match, TRBD1 (5 bases). The CDR3 loop spans 15 amino acids. Between the trimmed V and J ends, which lost 2 bases and 2 bases, there was a span of 10 bases. Germline CDR1 and CDR2: LNHDA and SQIVND (reference sequence). CDR3 DNA: TGTGCCAGTAGTATAAGCAGGGCGGGCAATCAGCCCCAGCATTTT. This codes for CASSISRAGNQPQHF.

This clonotype turned up a few times. This chain joins TRBV7-2 and TRBJ2-7; 8 bases fit TRBD2. The CDR3 consists of 15 residues. Per the germline V gene, CDR1 is SGHTA and CDR2 is FQGNSA. The ends lost 5 bases at V and 4 bases at J; junction bases unmatched: 10. The CDR3 nucleotides are TGTGCCAGCAGCAGAAGCGGGAGACGGGGTTACGAGCAGTACTTC. Its protein is CASSRSGRRGYEQYF.

This clonotype showed up many times. V and J are TRBV10-1 and TRBJ1-1; D is possibly TRBD1 (6 bases). In germline, CDR1 is WNHNN, CDR2 SYGVQD (reference sequence). The V gene lost 0 bases and the J gene lost 4 bases, with 9 bases spanning the gap. The CDR3 totals 14 residues. The chain's CDR3 is CASSESTGSTEAFF. The CDR3 region has the DNA TGCGCCAGCAGTGAGTCAACAGGGTCCACTGAAGCTTTCTTT.

This clonotype was detected ten times or more. The chain couples TRBV29-1 to TRBJ2-2; perhaps TRBD2 as D (5 bases). CDR3 length equals 12 residues. Trimming removed 4 bases at V and 7 bases at J, with 10 bases between. CDR1 is SQVTM and CDR2 is ANQGSEA in the germline V gene. CDR3 region: CSVVRGSGELFF. The CDR3 region has the DNA TGCAGCGTTGTTAGAGGGAGCGGGGAGCTGTTTTTT.

In its sample, this clonotype was seen many times. The gene calls are TRBV20-1 and TRBJ2-7; 11 nucleotides match TRBD1. CDR1 and CDR2 from the germline V gene are DFQATT and SNEGSKA (reference sequence). The CDR3 is 15 residues long. J gave up 3 bases and V 1 base, and 5 bases lay outside the gene matches. Here the CDR3 DNA reads TGCAGTGCTAGAGTTGGGGACAGGGGGTTCTACGAGCAGTACTTC. It translates to CSARVGDRGFYEQYF.

This clonotype appeared many times. V and J are TRBV6-1 and TRBJ1-1; D unclear. Trimming took off 6 bases at V and 1 base at J, with 12 bases between the two ends. The germline gives CDR1 MNHNS, CDR2 SASEGT. CDR3 length: 14 residues. The CDR3 loop reads CASRDLWQNTEAFF. The DNA of the CDR3 is TGTGCCAGCAGGGATTTATGGCAGAACACTGAAGCTTTCTTT.